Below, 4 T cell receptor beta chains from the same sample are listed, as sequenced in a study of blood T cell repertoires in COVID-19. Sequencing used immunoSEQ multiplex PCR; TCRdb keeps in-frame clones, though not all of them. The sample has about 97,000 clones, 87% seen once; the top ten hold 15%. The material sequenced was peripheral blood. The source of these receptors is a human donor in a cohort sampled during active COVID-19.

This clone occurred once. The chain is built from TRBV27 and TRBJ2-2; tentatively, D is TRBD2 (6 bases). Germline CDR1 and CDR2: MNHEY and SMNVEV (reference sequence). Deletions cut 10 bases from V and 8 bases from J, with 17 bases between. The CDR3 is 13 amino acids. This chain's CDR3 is CATRIGGVGELFF. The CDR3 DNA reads TGTGCCACCCGGATCGGGGGAGTAGGGGAGCTGTTTTTT.

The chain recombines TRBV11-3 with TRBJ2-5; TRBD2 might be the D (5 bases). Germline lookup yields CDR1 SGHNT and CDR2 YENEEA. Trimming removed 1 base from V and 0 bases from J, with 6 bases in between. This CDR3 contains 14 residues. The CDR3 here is CASSLGEYQETQYF. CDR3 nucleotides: TGTGCCAGCAGCTTAGGGGAGTACCAAGAGACCCAGTACTTC.

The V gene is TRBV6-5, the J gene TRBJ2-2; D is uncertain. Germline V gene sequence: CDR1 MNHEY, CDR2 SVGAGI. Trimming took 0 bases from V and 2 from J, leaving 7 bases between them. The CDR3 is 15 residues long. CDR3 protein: CASSYSITNTGELFF. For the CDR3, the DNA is TGTGCCAGCAGTTACTCGATTACAAACACCGGGGAGCTGTTTTTT.

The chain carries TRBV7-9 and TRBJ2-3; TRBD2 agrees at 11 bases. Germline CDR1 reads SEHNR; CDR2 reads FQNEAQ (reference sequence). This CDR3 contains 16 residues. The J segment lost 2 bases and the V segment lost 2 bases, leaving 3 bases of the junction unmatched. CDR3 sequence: CASSLTTSGATDTQYF. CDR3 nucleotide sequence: TGTGCCAGCAGCTTAACGACTAGCGGGGCCACAGATACGCAGTATTTT. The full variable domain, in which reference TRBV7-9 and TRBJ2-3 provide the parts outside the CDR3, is DTGVSQNPRHKITKRGQNVTFRCDPISEHNRLYWYRQTLGQGPEFLTYFQNEAQLEKSRLLSDRFSAERPKGSFSTLEIQRTEQGDSAMYLCASSLTTSGATDTQYFGPGTRLTVL.